This T cell receptor (beta chain) was recorded in a study of T cells in Graves' hyperthyroidism and ophthalmopathy. Study-wide results and limits: Ophthalmopathy onset followed model prediction by a median around 6.9 months. Within blood appeared most thyroid clonotypes that had expanded above 0.001. In the analysis, a 13 V-J model separated ophthalmopathy from stable hyperthyroidism.

This CDR3 contains 16 residues. Deletions cut 2 bases from V and 2 bases from J, with 13 bases between. In germline, CDR1 is KGHDR, CDR2 SFDVKD. Patients aged 18 to 65 had newly diagnosed hyperthyroidism that had lasted under 2 months. This clonotype was recorded many times. Its antigen remains unknown. Amplification of TCR beta CDR3 regions was performed using RNA transcripts as template. First-round RT-PCR targeting the TCR CDR3 was performed with the HTBI primer set. TCRdb re-called the multiplex PCR reads through MiXCR, storing one row per CDR3 protein. This table holds more than 35,000 distinct CDR3 sequences, around half found once.

The V call is TRBV24-1, the J call TRBJ2-3, with no clear D. The sequenced sample was peripheral blood or thyroid tissue (not recorded which). The source is a woman between 50 and 59 years old with Graves' hyperthyroidism. In nucleotides, the CDR3 is TGTGCCACCAGTGATTCCGGACGGATAGACACAGATACGCAGTATTTT. It translates to CATSDSGRIDTDTQYF.